A single sample gave rise to the 9 T cell receptor beta chains below, sequenced in a study of blood T cell repertoires in COVID-19. The method was immunoSEQ multiplex PCR; TCRdb's version includes in-frame clones alone and lacks a portion of them. The data contain about 230,000 clones, 70% to 90% of them singletons. What was sequenced was peripheral blood. The source of these receptors is a woman between 65 and 79 years old with active or convalescent COVID-19.

The chain links TRBV28 to TRBJ2-7; 8 bases line up with TRBD2. Trimming cost V 5 bases and J 6 bases; bases outside gene matches: 3. In germline, CDR1 is MDHEN, CDR2 SYDVKM. CDR3 length equals 12 residues. As DNA, the CDR3 is TGTGCCAGCAGTCTCACTAGCGGCGAGCAGTACTTC. This sequence encodes CASSLTSGEQYF.

The genes are TRBV3-1 (or the pseudogene TRBV3-2) and TRBJ2-7; 8 bases fit TRBD1. The CDR3 is 13 residues long. Germline V gives CDR1 LGHDT, CDR2 YNNKEL (reference sequence). Trimming cost V 2 bases and J 3 bases; bases outside gene matches: 0. The CDR3 region is CASSQTGGYEQYF. CDR3 nucleotides: TGTGCCAGCAGCCAAACAGGGGGCTACGAGCAGTACTTC.

The chain recombines TRBV5-6 with TRBJ1-3; no reliable D call. The germline gives CDR1 SGHDT, CDR2 YYEEEE. V was trimmed by 7 bases and J by 0 bases, leaving 11 bases between them. The CDR3 has 14 residues. The CDR3: CASSRLSSGNTIYF. DNA for the CDR3: TGTGCCAGCTCTCGTTTGAGCTCTGGAAACACCATATATTTT.

The genes are TRBV7-2 and TRBJ1-2, with TRBD1 matching over 8 bases. V was pared by 5 bases and J by 6 bases, with 11 bases of the junction left unmatched. Germline V gives CDR1 SGHTA, CDR2 FQGNSA. There are 15 residues in the CDR3. DNA of the CDR3: TGTGCCAGCAGCATTACGACAGGGGCCGGGGATGGCTACACCTTC. It codes for CASSITTGAGDGYTF. The whole variable domain, remainder taken from reference TRBV7-2 and TRBJ1-2, is GAGVSQSPSNKVTEKGKDVELRCDPISGHTALYWYRQSLGQGLEFLIYFQGNSAPDKSGLPSDRFSAERTGGSVSTLTIQRTQQEDSAVYLCASSITTGAGDGYTFGSGTRLTVV.

Concerning this clone: This same CDR3 is encoded by further DNA sequences in the sample. This chain links TRBV7-2 with TRBJ1-2; the D gene is possibly TRBD1 (5 bases). The CDR3 is 12 residues long. Trimming removed 5 bases from V and 4 bases from J, with 8 bases in between. Germline-derived CDR1 and CDR2 are SGHTA and FQGNSA. CDR3 sequence (DNA): TGTGCCAGCAGCCCGGGGGGCTATGGCTACACCTTC. As protein: CASSPGGYGYTF.

The J gene is TRBJ1-2, the V gene TRBV29-1; D unclear. Germline assignment: CDR1 SQVTM and CDR2 ANQGSEA. Trimming stripped 4 bases from V and 4 bases from J, with 13 bases between. CDR3 length: 13 amino acids. CDR3 amino acids: CSVVEGRFYGYTF. The CDR3 coding sequence is TGCAGCGTTGTCGAAGGGAGATTCTATGGCTACACCTTC.

The DNA for the CDR3 is TGTGCCAGCAGTTTTCCGGGACAGGGGGTTGGGGAGCTGTTTTTT. Translation: CASSFPGQGVGELFF. The V call is TRBV3-1 (or the pseudogene TRBV3-2), the J call TRBJ2-2; the match to TRBD1 covers 11 bases. CDR1 and CDR2 from the germline V gene are LGHDT and YNNKEL (reference sequence). The V segment lost 6 bases and the J segment 8 bases; nucleotides outside the gene matches: 8. This CDR3 is 15 amino acids long.

This chain links TRBV7-9 with TRBJ1-1; D call uncertain. From germline, CDR1 is SEHNR and CDR2 FQNEAQ (reference sequence). This CDR3 is 15 amino acids long. Between the trimmed V and J ends, which lost 0 bases and 0 bases, there was a span of 8 bases. The chain's CDR3 is CASSLARAMNTEAFF. The CDR3 nucleotides read TGTGCCAGCAGCTTAGCGCGGGCCATGAACACTGAAGCTTTCTTT.

The gene calls are TRBV5-1 and TRBJ2-1, with 7 bases lining up with TRBD1. V lost 4 bases to trimming and J lost 3 bases; unmatched junction nucleotides: 10. The CDR3 has 16 amino acids. Germline loops: CDR1 SGHRS, CDR2 YFSETQ. DNA of the CDR3: TGCGCCAGCAGCCTTGGCTGGGACAGAGACTACAATGAGCAGTTCTTC. Translation: CASSLGWDRDYNEQFF.